This T cell receptor (beta chain) comes out of a study of blood T cell repertoires in COVID-19. Study-wide context: Donors in the United States, Italy and Spain gave samples during acute or convalescent COVID-19. T cells, B-cell-depleted T cells, or PBMCs provided the cDNA or gDNA that served as material.

CDR1 SGHAT and CDR2 FQNNGV come from the germline V gene. V was cut by 5 bases and J by 5 bases, with 21 bases left in between. CDR3 length: 16 amino acids. Sequenced by immunoSEQ multiplex PCR; TCRdb stores in-frame clones only, minus some. This table has 17,000 or so clones, over 70% appearing once. Source material: peripheral blood. The chain combines TRBV11-2 with TRBJ1-1; D is unresolved. The TCR was taken from a human donor in a cohort sampled during active COVID-19. The CDR3 nucleotides are TGTGCCAGCAGCCAGGCGATGATGGGGAGTTGGACTGAAGCTTTCTTT. Translation: CASSQAMMGSWTEAFF.